The T cell receptor (beta chain) under discussion was sequenced for a study of PD-1 blockade in classical Hodgkin lymphoma. The method was immunoSEQ multiplex PCR; TCRdb's version includes in-frame clones alone and lacks a portion of them. This sample has about 20,000 clones; approximately 84% occur once, and the top ten carry 7.3%. The time point: cycle 4 day 1 (C4D1), after six to seven weeks of nivolumab. Every patient had relapsed following autologous stem cell transplantation, and cohorts differed in brentuximab vedotin exposure. By magnetic negative selection, CD8+ T cells were isolated from the thawed PBMCs. The input for sequencing was CD8+ T cells from blood, taken before the fourth cycle of nivolumab. The clonotype originates from a human donor with classical Hodgkin lymphoma.

The CDR3 here is CASSTGTGLYQPQHF. The CDR3 DNA follows: TGTGCCAGCAGCACCGGGACAGGCCTCTATCAGCCCCAGCATTTT. The V and J genes are TRBV7-8 and TRBJ1-5, with TRBD1 identical over 8 bases. Trimming took 5 bases from V and 5 from J; bases not matched to a gene: 8. The CDR3 extends over 15 amino acids. Germline V gene sequence: CDR1 SGHVS, CDR2 FQNEAQ. Supplemented by reference TRBV7-8 and TRBJ1-5, the full variable domain reads GAGVSQSPRYKVAKRGQDVALRCDPISGHVSLFWYQQALGQGPEFLTYFQNEAQLDKSGLPSDRFFAERPEGSVSTLKIQRTQQEDSAVYLCASSTGTGLYQPQHFGDGTRLSIL.